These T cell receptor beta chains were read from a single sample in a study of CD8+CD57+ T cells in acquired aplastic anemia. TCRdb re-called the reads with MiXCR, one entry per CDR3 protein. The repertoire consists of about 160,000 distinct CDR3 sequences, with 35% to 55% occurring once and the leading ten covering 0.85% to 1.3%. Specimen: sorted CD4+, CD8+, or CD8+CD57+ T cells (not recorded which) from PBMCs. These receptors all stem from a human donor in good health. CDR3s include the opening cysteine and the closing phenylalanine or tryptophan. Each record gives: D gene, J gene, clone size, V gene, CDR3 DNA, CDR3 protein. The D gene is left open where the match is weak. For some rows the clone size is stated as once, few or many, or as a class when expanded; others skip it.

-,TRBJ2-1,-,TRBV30,TGTGCCTGGAGTGTTCTGAACAATGAGCAGTTCTTC,CAWSVLNNEQFF
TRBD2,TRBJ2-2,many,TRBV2,TGTGCCAGCCAAGTGGGGAGGGGACTAGCGGGGGAGCTGTTTTTT,CASQVGRGLAGELFF
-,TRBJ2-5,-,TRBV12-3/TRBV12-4,TGTGCCAGCAGTTACGGCTCCTCTAGGGAGACCCAGTACTTC,CASSYGSSRETQYF
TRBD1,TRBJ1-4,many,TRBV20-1,TGCAGTGCTACGGGACAGGGGGCGATCGGTAGGGCAACTAATGAAAAACTGTTTTTT,CSATGQGAIGRATNEKLFF
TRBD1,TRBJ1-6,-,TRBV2,TGTGCCAGCAGACAACCCCCCGGGACAGGGAAGTCTTCACCCCTCCACTTT,CASRQPPGTGKSSPLHF
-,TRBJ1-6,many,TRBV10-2,TGCGCCAGCAGTGAGTCTCCGAGACTTAATTCACCCCTCCACTTT,CASSESPRLNSPLHF
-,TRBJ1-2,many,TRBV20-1,TGCAGTGCTAGGAGTAACTATGGCTACACCTTC,CSARSNYGYTF
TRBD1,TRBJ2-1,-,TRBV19,TGTGCCAGTAGTCCCCGGGACAGCAGGTTTCAGTTCTTC,CASSPRDSRFQFF
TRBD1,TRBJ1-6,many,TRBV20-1,TGCAGTGCTAGAGATCCCGGGACAGGCAATTCACCCCTCCACTTT,CSARDPGTGNSPLHF
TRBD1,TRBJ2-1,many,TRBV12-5,TGTGCTAGTGGTGTGACAGGGGGCTCGTACAATGAGCAGTTCTTC,CASGVTGGSYNEQFF
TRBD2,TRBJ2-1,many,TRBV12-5,TGTGCTAGTGGTTTAGCTAGCGGTGGTGAGCAGTTCTTC,CASGLASGGEQFF
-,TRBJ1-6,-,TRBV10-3,TGTGCCAGCAGCCGTCCCGGGACAATTGGATCGCCCCTCCACTTT,CASSRPGTIGSPLHF
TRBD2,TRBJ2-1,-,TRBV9,TGTGCCAGCAGCCCCTCGGGGTTGACTAGCTATGAGCAGTTCTTC,CASSPSGLTSYEQFF
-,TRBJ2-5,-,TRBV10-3,TGTGCCATCAGAGACAGTGCTCAAGAGACCCAGTACTTC,CAIRDSAQETQYF
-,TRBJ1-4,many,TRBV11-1,TGTGCCAGCAGCCCCTCAGGGCGCGCTAATGAAAAACTGTTTTTT,CASSPSGRANEKLFF
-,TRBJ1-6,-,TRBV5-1,TGCGCCAGCAGCAGAACAGGGTCCGAACCACCCCTCCACTTT,CASSRTGSEPPLHF
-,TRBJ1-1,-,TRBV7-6,TGTGCCAGCAGTTTTCAGGGGATCACTGAAGCTTTCTTT,CASSFQGITEAFF
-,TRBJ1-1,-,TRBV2,TGTGCCAGCAGCCTTGGTGAAGCTTTCTTT,CASSLGEAFF
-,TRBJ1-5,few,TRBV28,TGTGCCAGCAGTTATGGGGGGTCCAATCAGCCCCAGCATTTT,CASSYGGSNQPQHF
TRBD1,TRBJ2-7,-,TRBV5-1,TGCGCCAGCAGCCCGCCGGGACAGGGCCACGAGCAGTACTTC,CASSPPGQGHEQYF
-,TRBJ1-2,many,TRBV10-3,TGTGCCATCAGTAATCTTATGGGACTTGACGGCTACACCTTC,CAISNLMGLDGYTF
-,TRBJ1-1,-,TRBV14,TGTGCCAGCAGCCAAGATGCAGGAATGAACACTGAAGCTTTCTTT,CASSQDAGMNTEAFF
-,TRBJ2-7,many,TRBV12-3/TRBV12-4,TGTGCCAGCAGAACGAGGGCCTCCTACGAGCAGTACTTC,CASRTRASYEQYF
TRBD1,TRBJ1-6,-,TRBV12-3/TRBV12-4,TGTGCCAGCAGTCGCGGGACAGCTTCACCCCTCCACTTT,CASSRGTASPLHF
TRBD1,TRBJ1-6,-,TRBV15,TGTGCCACCAGCGGCCCCGGGACAGGGGGCAGTTCACCCCTCCACTTT,CATSGPGTGGSSPLHF
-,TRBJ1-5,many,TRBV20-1,TGCAGTGCGATACTGTCCAGGGCAGACCGCAATCAGCCCCAGCATTTT,CSAILSRADRNQPQHF
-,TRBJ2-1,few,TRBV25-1,TGTGCCAGCAGTTTAGGGGGGCGCGGTTACAATGAGCAGTTCTTC,CASSLGGRGYNEQFF
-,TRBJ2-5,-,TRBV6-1,TGTGCCAGCAGCCCCACAACCCGTGGGGGGCCCCCTGTGGAGACCCAGTACTTC,CASSPTTRGGPPVETQYF
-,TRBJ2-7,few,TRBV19,TGTGCCAGTAGAGTTACAGGTACTAGCCTCTACGAGCAGTACTTC,CASRVTGTSLYEQYF
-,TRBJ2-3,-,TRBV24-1,TGTGCCACCAGAGGAAGTCTGAACACAGATACGCAGTATTTT,CATRGSLNTDTQYF
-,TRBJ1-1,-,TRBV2,TGTGCCAGCAGCGAATGGGCAGGGGCGAACACTGAAGCTTTCTTT,CASSEWAGANTEAFF
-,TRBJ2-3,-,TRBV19,TGTGCCAGTCAGAGCACGCTAGCCACCGATACGCAGTATTTT,CASQSTLATDTQYF
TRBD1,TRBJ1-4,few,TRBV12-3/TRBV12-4,TGTGCCAGCACCTCACAGGGGTTAAATGAAAAACTGTTTTTT,CASTSQGLNEKLFF
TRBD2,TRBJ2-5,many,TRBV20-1,TGCAGTGCTAGTGGGGGGGGGGGACGAAGATTGGAGACCCAGTACTTC,CSASGGGGRRLETQYF
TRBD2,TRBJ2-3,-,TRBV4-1,TGCGCCAGCAGCCAAAGCATAGCGGGGGGAGTTCTTAGCACAGATACGCAGTATTTT,CASSQSIAGGVLSTDTQYF
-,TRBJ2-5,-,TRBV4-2,TGTGCCAGCGGCCAAGATTCGTGGGGGACTCCCGGTAGGCAGTACTTC,CASGQDSWGTPGRQYF
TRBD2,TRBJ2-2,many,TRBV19,TGTGCCAGTATTGGTGGACTAGCGGGCACCGGGGAGCTGTTTTTT,CASIGGLAGTGELFF
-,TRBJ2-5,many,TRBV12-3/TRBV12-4,TGTGCCAGCAGCGTCTGGGGGGGCCTCCAGACCCAGTACTTC,CASSVWGGLQTQYF
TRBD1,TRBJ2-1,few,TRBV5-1,TGCGCCAGCAGCTTCCGTGGACAGGGGGTGGATGAGCAGTTCTTC,CASSFRGQGVDEQFF